A single sample gave rise to the 11 T cell receptor beta chains below, sequenced in a study of blood T cell repertoires in COVID-19. Here immunoSEQ multiplex PCR was the method, and the copy in TCRdb shows in-frame clones only, minus some. This table has about 200,000 clones, roughly 88% appearing once. The material sequenced was peripheral blood. The receptor set was obtained from a man younger than 40 who had recovered from COVID-19.

This chain links TRBV2 with TRBJ1-2; D gene ambiguous. This CDR3 contains 13 residues. From germline, CDR1 is SNHLY and CDR2 FYNNEI. The V end lost 3 bases, the J end lost 8 bases, and 13 bases lay between the germline ends. CDR3 sequence (DNA): TGTGCCAGCAGTGAGCGGCACCCCCGGGGCTACACCTTC. This sequence encodes CASSERHPRGYTF. Drawing the rest from reference TRBV2 and TRBJ1-2, the complete variable domain is EPEVTQTPSHQVTQMGQEVILRCVPISNHLYFYWYRQILGQKVEFLVSFYNNEISEKSEIFDDQFSVERPDGSNFTLKIRSTKLEDSAMYFCASSERHPRGYTFGSGTRLTVV.

The J gene is TRBJ2-1, the V gene TRBV5-6; 11 nucleotides line up with TRBD2. There are 15 residues in the CDR3. From germline, CDR1 is SGHDT and CDR2 YYEEEE. V was clipped by 1 base and J by 10 bases; unmatched bases: 7. CDR3 sequence (DNA): TGTGCCAGCAGCTTGATACTAGCGGGGGTAAAAGAGCAGTTCTTC. Its protein is CASSLILAGVKEQFF.

V gene TRBV19 combines with J gene TRBJ1-3; tentatively, D is TRBD1 (5 bases). Germline loops: CDR1 LNHDA, CDR2 SQIVND (reference sequence). The V end was cut by 5 bases, the J end by 1 base, with 12 bases between. The CDR3 is 15 residues long. CDR3 DNA: TGTGCCAGTAGTCCCCGGACAATTTCTGGAAACACCATATATTTT. Translating gives CASSPRTISGNTIYF.

This chain uses TRBV7-7 with TRBJ1-6; 9 nucleotides match TRBD1. J lost 9 bases, V lost 1 base, and 7 bases had no gene match. Per germline, CDR1 SSHAT and CDR2 FNYEAQ (reference sequence). The CDR3 has 16 residues. CDR3 amino acids: CASSLEAGQGASPLHF. The CDR3 bases are TGTGCCAGCAGCTTAGAGGCGGGACAGGGTGCTTCACCCCTCCACTTT.

This chain connects TRBV6-1 to TRBJ2-1; 12 bases line up with TRBD1. J lost 9 bases, V lost 4 bases, and 10 bases had no gene match. CDR1 and CDR2 from the germline V gene are MNHNS and SASEGT. CDR3 length: 16 residues. The CDR3 DNA reads TGTGCCAGCAGTGCAAATTTGGGACAGGGGGCGTCTGAGCAGTTCTTC. It translates to CASSANLGQGASEQFF.

J is TRBJ2-7 and V is TRBV11-3; tentatively, D is TRBD1 (5 bases). The V end was cut by 0 bases, the J end by 5 bases, with 5 bases between. CDR1 and CDR2 from the germline V gene are SGHNT and YENEEA. The CDR3 is 12 residues long. The CDR3 spells CASSLDRDEQYF. CDR3 bases: TGTGCCAGCAGCTTAGACAGGGACGAGCAGTACTTC. Filled out from reference TRBV11-3 and TRBJ2-7, the complete variable domain reads EAGVVQSPRYKIIEKKQPVAFWCNPISGHNTLYWYLQNLGQGPELLIRYENEEAVDDSQLPKDRFSAERLKGVDSTLKIQPAELGDSAVYLCASSLDRDEQYFGPGTRLTVT.

This clone appeared a few times. The chain links TRBV19 to TRBJ1-6; D not resolved. CDR3 length: 12 amino acids. Germline CDR1 reads LNHDA; CDR2 reads SQIVND (reference sequence). Trimming took 5 bases from V and 7 from J, leaving 6 bases between them. The CDR3 DNA reads as TGTGCCAGTAGTGAGGGAAATTCACCCCTCCACTTT. This gives the protein CASSEGNSPLHF.

The chain is built from TRBV5-1 and TRBJ2-5, with TRBD2 matching over 9 bases. J lost 2 bases, V lost 2 bases, and 4 bases had no gene match. The CDR3 runs 15 residues. The germline gives CDR1 SGHRS, CDR2 YFSETQ. CDR3 in amino acids: CASSFSGGKQETQYF. As DNA, the CDR3 is TGCGCCAGCAGCTTTAGCGGGGGAAAACAAGAGACCCAGTACTTC.

The gene calls are TRBV15 and TRBJ2-2, with D unclear. The V end lost 1 base, the J end lost 4 bases, and 7 bases lay between the germline ends. CDR3 length: 14 residues. From germline, CDR1 is LNHNV and CDR2 YYDKDF (reference sequence). The CDR3, as DNA: TGTGCCACCAGCAGAGGCCGAGCCACCGGGGAGCTGTTTTTT. It translates to CATSRGRATGELFF.

The chain employs TRBV27 and TRBJ1-4; TRBD1 is a possible D gene (6 bases). V lost 10 bases to trimming and J lost 4 bases, with 10 bases between them. The CDR3 extends over 12 amino acids. Germline V gene data show CDR1 as MNHEY and CDR2 as SMNVEV (reference sequence). DNA for the CDR3: TGTGCCACGCAGGGGATTAATGAAAAACTGTTTTTT. Its translation: CATQGINEKLFF.

This chain joins TRBV7-8 and TRBJ1-2; TRBD1 is a possible D gene (5 bases). The germline gives CDR1 SGHVS, CDR2 FQNEAQ. The V gene lost 2 bases and the J gene lost 3 bases, with 13 bases spanning the gap. This CDR3 region has 15 residues. CDR3 nucleotides: TGTGCCAGCAGCTTAAGGGGCCAGGGTGACTATGGCTACACCTTC. As protein: CASSLRGQGDYGYTF.